The 16 T cell receptor beta chains reported below all come from one sample, sequenced in a study of T cells in Graves' hyperthyroidism and ophthalmopathy. Authors of the study amplified TCR beta CDR3 regions from RNA transcripts. An initial round of RT-PCR targeting the TCR CDR3 relied on the HTBI primer set. MiXCR, run by TCRdb on the multiplex PCR reads, gives a single entry per CDR3 protein. The sample includes 640,000 or so distinct CDR3 sequences, 14% to 15% of them seen just once. Material: blood. These TCRs come from a woman aged 40-49 years with Graves' ophthalmopathy.

This clonotype was found many times. V usage is TRBV12-3 or TRBV12-4 and J usage is TRBJ1-3; the D gene is possibly TRBD1 (5 bases). The germline V and J ends were trimmed by 3 bases and 6 bases, with 12 bases remaining between them. CDR3 length: 14 amino acids. The CDR3 reads CASSFGSGKNTIYF. CDR3 nucleotide sequence: TGTGCCAGCAGTTTCGGGTCAGGGAAAAACACCATATATTTT.

The chain employs TRBV11-2 and TRBJ2-7, with 11 bases fitting TRBD2. V lost 3 bases and J lost 9; bases outside the gene matches: 13. The CDR3 runs 16 residues. The germline gives CDR1 SGHAT, CDR2 FQNNGV. The CDR3, as DNA: TGTGCCAGCAGCTTCCAAAAGACTAGCGGGGTCCACGGGCAGTACTTC. It encodes CASSFQKTSGVHGQYF.

This clonotype was seen at least ten times. This chain links TRBV6-2 or TRBV6-3 with TRBJ1-1; D may be TRBD1 (6 bases). Germline V gene lookup returns CDR1 MNHEY and CDR2 SVGEGT. The CDR3 is made up of 19 amino acids. Deletions cut 2 bases from V and 0 bases from J, with 22 bases between. CDR3 in amino acids: CASSYPSNLIQGMNTEAFF. In DNA, the CDR3 is TGTGCCAGCAGTTACCCCTCAAATTTAATACAGGGAATGAACACTGAAGCTTTCTTT.

This clonotype was counted ten times or more. The rearrangement links TRBV7-8 to TRBJ2-6, with TRBD2 identical over 8 bases. Unmatched junction bases numbered 4, after V lost 1 base and J lost 2 bases. The CDR3 consists of 17 residues. Looked up from germline, CDR1 is SGHVS and CDR2 is FQNEAQ. The CDR3 DNA follows: TGTGCCAGCAGCTTAGTTGGGCGGGGGGCTGGGGCCAACGTCCTGACTTTC. It specifies CASSLVGRGAGANVLTF.

This clonotype was recorded many times. The rearrangement uses TRBV6-5 and TRBJ2-7; D gene unclear. This CDR3 is built from 14 residues. Between the trimmed V and J ends, which lost 6 bases and 0 bases, there was a span of 12 bases. Germline-derived CDR1 and CDR2 are MNHEY and SVGAGI. The CDR3 DNA reads as TGTGCCAGCAGGATAACACGGATCTCCTACGAGCAGTACTTC. Protein: CASRITRISYEQYF.

The rearrangement joins TRBV12-3 or TRBV12-4 to TRBJ2-7, with 8 bases matching TRBD2. The CDR3 contains 15 residues. V lost 3 bases to trimming and J lost 5 bases; unmatched junction nucleotides: 9. CDR3 sequence: CASSLKGTREDEQYF. DNA of the CDR3: TGTGCCAGCAGTTTGAAGGGGACTAGGGAGGACGAGCAGTACTTC.

DNA of the CDR3: TGTGCCAGCATTCGGAGCGGGAGTCCCCACGAGCAGTACTTC. Amino acid sequence: CASIRSGSPHEQYF. This sequence joins TRBV12-3 or TRBV12-4 and TRBJ2-7, with 8 bases fitting TRBD2. The CDR3 is 14 amino acids. J lost 5 bases, V lost 7 bases, and 10 bases had no gene match.

This clonotype was counted at least ten times. The rearrangement uses TRBV5-1 and TRBJ2-7; D possibly corresponds to TRBD2 (6 bases). From germline, CDR1 is SGHRS and CDR2 YFSETQ. The CDR3 has 12 amino acids. V was cut by 8 bases and J by 6 bases, with 15 bases left in between. Written as DNA, the CDR3 is TGCGCCAGTACGGACCAGCGGGCCGAGCAGTACTTC. This gives the protein CASTDQRAEQYF. Using reference TRBV5-1 and TRBJ2-7 for the parts outside the CDR3, the full variable domain is KAGVTQTPRYLIKTRGQQVTLSCSPISGHRSVSWYQQTPGQGLQFLFEYFSETQRNKGNFPGRFSGRQFSNSRSEMNVSTLELGDSALYLCASTDQRAEQYFGPGTRLTVT.

This clonotype was detected only a few times. The chain combines TRBV18 with TRBJ1-3; D uncertain. The germline gives CDR1 KGHSH, CDR2 LQKENI. Trimming took 3 bases from V and 0 from J, leaving 12 bases between them. This CDR3 region has 16 residues. The CDR3 sequence is CASSPGPADSGNTIYF. In nucleotides, the CDR3 is TGTGCCAGCTCACCTGGACCAGCCGACTCTGGAAACACCATATATTTT.

The table lists this clonotype with many counts. V is TRBV12-3 or TRBV12-4 and J is TRBJ1-5; TRBD1 is a possible D gene (6 bases). V gave up 2 bases and J gave up 4 bases, with 9 bases separating them. The CDR3 has 14 residues. The CDR3 DNA sequence: TGTGCCAGCAGTTTAAACCAGGGGAATCAGCCCCAGCATTTT. Its translation is CASSLNQGNQPQHF.

This CDR3 reads CASSVGIGDSGGANVLTF. The CDR3 DNA sequence: TGTGCCAGTAGTGTCGGGATCGGGGACAGTGGTGGGGCCAACGTCCTGACTTTC. The chain links TRBV19 to TRBJ2-6; 7 bases line up with TRBD1. Looked up from germline, CDR1 is LNHDA and CDR2 is SQIVND (reference sequence). The junction had 13 bases not matched to a gene; V was cut back by 5 bases and J by 3 bases. There are 18 residues in the CDR3.

The rearrangement links TRBV6-1 to TRBJ2-5; D is tentatively TRBD1 or TRBD2 (6 bases each). Between the trimmed V and J ends, which lost 6 bases and 0 bases, there was a span of 17 bases. The CDR3 is made up of 16 amino acids. CDR1 is MNHNS, CDR2 SASEGT, per germline. The CDR3 is CASRRGQTRYQETQYF. The CDR3 region has the DNA TGTGCCAGCAGGAGAGGACAGACTAGGTACCAAGAGACCCAGTACTTC.

In its sample, this clonotype was seen many times. The rearrangement joins TRBV12-3 or TRBV12-4 to TRBJ1-5; the D gene is possibly TRBD1 (5 bases). This CDR3 spans 13 amino acids. V was clipped by 5 bases and J by 4 bases, with 9 bases between them. This CDR3 reads CASSQGVNQPQHF. CDR3 DNA: TGTGCCAGCAGTCAAGGGGTTAATCAGCCCCAGCATTTT.

There are many counts of this clonotype. The V gene is TRBV6-5, the J gene TRBJ2-7; a weak D match, TRBD2 (6 bases). CDR3 length equals 14 residues. V was cut by 4 bases and J by 2 bases, with 12 bases left in between. Germline CDR1 reads MNHEY; CDR2 reads SVGAGI. CDR3 nucleotide sequence: TGTGCCAGCAGTTCCGGGTGGAGGGCCTACGAGCAGTACTTC. Its protein is CASSSGWRAYEQYF.

This clonotype was seen ten or more times. The chain recombines TRBV6-1 with TRBJ2-5; TRBD1 matches 9 bases. Per germline, CDR1 MNHNS and CDR2 SASEGT. This CDR3 contains 16 residues. V gave up 2 bases and J gave up 2 bases; unmatched junction bases: 6. CDR3 sequence reads: CASSEWPDRGQETQYF. CDR3 sequence (DNA): TGTGCCAGCAGTGAATGGCCCGACAGGGGGCAAGAGACCCAGTACTTC.

Many counts were recorded for this clonotype. V and J are TRBV28 and TRBJ2-5; no reliable D call. Trimming removed 1 base at V and 5 bases at J, with 5 bases between. Per germline, CDR1 MDHEN and CDR2 SYDVKM. The CDR3 loop spans 12 amino acids. CDR3 loop: CASSLLLETQYF. The CDR3 DNA sequence: TGTGCCAGCAGTTTATTATTGGAGACCCAGTACTTC.